Below, 32 T cell receptor beta chains from the same sample are listed, as sequenced in a study of T cell responses to AZD1222 COVID-19 vaccine. Repertoires were generated with immunoSEQ multiplex PCR, while TCRdb's copy carries only in-frame clones and drops some. The sample contains 95,000 to 100,000 clones, roughly 87% of which appear only once. Here the sequenced sample was peripheral blood, taken on day 0 of AZD1222 vaccination. The receptors stem from an adult in good health.

The gene calls are TRBV4-2 and TRBJ2-1; unclear D gene. The CDR3 sequence is 15 residues long. With 0 bases removed from V and 3 bases from J, the gap between germline ends came to 9 bases. CDR1 and CDR2 from the germline V gene are LGHNA and YNFKEQ. For the CDR3, the DNA is TGTGCCAGCAGCCAAGAAGCCCTGAACTACAATGAGCAGTTCTTC. This codes for CASSQEALNYNEQFF.

The genes are TRBV30 and TRBJ2-2; 9 bases map to TRBD2. The CDR3 loop spans 16 amino acids. The J segment lost 4 bases and the V segment lost 0 bases, leaving 6 bases of the junction unmatched. Per germline, CDR1 GTSNPN and CDR2 SVGIG (reference sequence). CDR3 sequence (DNA): TGTGCCTGGAGTGTACTTGCGGGAGGGACCACCGGGGAGCTGTTTTTT. Translation gives CAWSVLAGGTTGELFF.

The chain uses TRBV30 and TRBJ1-2; TRBD1 aligns across 9 bases. CDR3 length: 15 amino acids. Losses at the gene ends were 3 bases for V and 8 bases for J; bases not matched to a gene: 13. In germline, CDR1 is GTSNPN, CDR2 SVGIG (reference sequence). The CDR3 DNA sequence: TGTGCCTGGAGACTGGGACAGGGTCTCGGCTCAGGCTACACCTTC. This sequence encodes CAWRLGQGLGSGYTF.

The chain uses TRBV6-4 and TRBJ2-5, with 10 nucleotides matching TRBD2. In germline, CDR1 is MRHNA, CDR2 SNTAGT. V shed 3 bases and J 5 bases; nucleotides not matched to a gene: 6. CDR3 size: 15 residues. The CDR3 DNA is TGTGCCAGCAGTGAGCTAGCGGGAGCTGTGGAGACCCAGTACTTC. Translated: CASSELAGAVETQYF.

Note on this clone: The identical CDR3 is also encoded by other nucleotide sequences in the sample. This sequence joins TRBV19 and TRBJ2-2; D gene ambiguous. In germline, CDR1 is LNHDA, CDR2 SQIVND (reference sequence). V lost 4 bases, J lost 5 bases, and 5 bases lay in between. The CDR3 loop spans 12 amino acids. DNA for the CDR3: TGTGCCAGTAGTACTGGAACCGGGGAGCTGTTTTTT. The encoded protein is CASSTGTGELFF.

The rearrangement links TRBV30 to TRBJ2-2; 8 bases map to TRBD1. CDR3 size: 14 residues. V dropped 2 bases and J dropped 4; count of bases not matched to a gene: 3. Germline values: CDR1 GTSNPN, CDR2 SVGIG (reference sequence). CDR3 loop: CAWSQQGVTGELFF. The CDR3 nucleotides are TGTGCCTGGAGTCAACAGGGGGTCACCGGGGAGCTGTTTTTT.

J is TRBJ2-7 and V is TRBV6-5; the match to TRBD2 covers 7 bases. The ends lost 1 base at V and 4 bases at J; junction bases unmatched: 7. CDR1 is MNHEY and CDR2 is SVGAGI in the germline V gene. This CDR3 has 15 residues. CDR3 region: CASSYWSGGGYEQYF. CDR3 bases: TGTGCCAGCAGTTACTGGTCGGGAGGTGGTTACGAGCAGTACTTC.

This sequence joins TRBV5-1 and TRBJ2-7; D is unclear. V was shortened by 0 bases and J by 0 bases, with 10 bases between the two germline ends. Per germline, CDR1 SGHRS and CDR2 YFSETQ. The CDR3 is 15 residues long. CDR3: CASSLAHGSSYEQYF. The CDR3 nucleotides read TGCGCCAGCAGCTTGGCCCACGGTAGCTCCTACGAGCAGTACTTC.

This clone has only one observation. The chain joins TRBV24-1 to TRBJ2-2; 9 bases map to TRBD2. Germline CDR1 and CDR2: KGHDR and SFDVKD. The CDR3 runs 16 residues. With 3 bases clipped from V and 0 bases from J, the junction kept 1 base outside the gene matches. CDR3 protein: CATSDPSGTNTGELFF. CDR3 nucleotide sequence: TGTGCCACCAGTGATCCTAGCGGGACGAACACCGGGGAGCTGTTTTTT.

The chain has TRBV2 and TRBJ2-7, with D perhaps TRBD2 (5 bases). The germline V gene encodes CDR1 SNHLY and CDR2 FYNNEI. The CDR3 consists of 13 residues. The V and J ends lost 10 bases and 0 bases respectively, with 13 bases between them. In DNA, the CDR3 is TGTGCCACCCAGGAGGTATTCTCCTACGAGCAGTACTTC. Its protein product is CATQEVFSYEQYF.

V and J are TRBV9 and TRBJ2-5; 12 nucleotides align to TRBD2. After removal of 4 bases from V and 5 bases from J, the junction contained 6 bases not matched to a gene. Germline lookup yields CDR1 SGDLS and CDR2 YYNGEE. This CDR3 is built from 15 residues. The CDR3 sequence is CASSFQLAGGETQYF. Here the CDR3 DNA reads TGTGCCAGCAGCTTCCAACTAGCGGGGGGTGAGACCCAGTACTTC.

The chain joins TRBV10-2 to TRBJ2-1, with 9 bases fitting TRBD2. The germline CDR1 and CDR2 sequences are WSHSY and SAAADI. The trim removed 4 bases at V and 4 bases at J, leaving 11 bases unmatched. This CDR3 is 17 amino acids long. The CDR3 protein is CASSVALAGTVYNEQFF. In DNA, the CDR3 is TGCGCCAGCAGTGTCGCCCTAGCGGGGACCGTATACAATGAGCAGTTCTTC.

The chain uses TRBV4-2 and TRBJ1-1, with 7 nucleotides matching TRBD1. CDR3 length equals 17 residues. CDR1 and CDR2 from the germline V gene are LGHNA and YNFKEQ. J gave up 3 bases and V 0 bases, and 10 bases lay outside the gene matches. CDR3 sequence (DNA): TGTGCCAGCAGCCAAGAACCCTACCTACAGGGGTACACTGAAGCTTTCTTT. Translated, it gives CASSQEPYLQGYTEAFF.

The V gene is TRBV5-1, the J gene TRBJ2-1, with D perhaps TRBD2 (5 bases). CDR3 size: 14 residues. Germline CDR1 SGHRS, CDR2 YFSETQ. The V gene lost 0 bases and the J gene lost 5 bases, with 9 bases spanning the gap. The CDR3 here is CASSLEASNNEQFF. The DNA of the CDR3 is TGCGCCAGCAGCTTGGAGGCTAGCAACAATGAGCAGTTCTTC.

The J gene is TRBJ2-1, the V gene TRBV5-1; no definite D call. V lost 2 bases to trimming and J lost 8 bases, with 23 bases between them. This CDR3 has 17 amino acids. Germline CDR1 SGHRS, CDR2 YFSETQ. Written as DNA, the CDR3 is TGCGCCAGCAGCTTTGGATCGAACGAGCTGAGTGGGCATGAGCAGTTCTTC. Translation: CASSFGSNELSGHEQFF.

The V gene is TRBV5-4, the J gene TRBJ1-1, with D hard to call. The V gene lost 2 bases and the J gene lost 7 bases, with 15 bases spanning the gap. The CDR3 is 14 amino acids. CDR1 is SGHNT, CDR2 YYREEE, per germline (reference sequence). CDR3 sequence: CASSFTVVPHEAFF. The CDR3 DNA sequence: TGTGCCAGCAGCTTCACGGTGGTCCCTCATGAAGCTTTCTTT.

The chain joins TRBV19 to TRBJ2-1, with 7 nucleotides matching TRBD2. The CDR3 consists of 15 residues. The ends lost 3 bases at V and 5 bases at J; junction bases unmatched: 7. Germline values: CDR1 LNHDA, CDR2 SQIVND (reference sequence). The CDR3 spells CASSMSGVSHNEQFF. In DNA, the CDR3 is TGTGCCAGTAGTATGAGCGGGGTGAGCCACAATGAGCAGTTCTTC.

The chain joins TRBV5-4 to TRBJ1-2, with unresolved D. Per germline, CDR1 SGHNT and CDR2 YYREEE (reference sequence). V lost 2 bases to trimming and J lost 0 bases, with 11 bases between them. CDR3 length equals 15 residues. In DNA, the CDR3 is TGTGCCAGCAGCTTCTCGGGCGCAGCTAACTATGGCTACACCTTC. This codes for CASSFSGAANYGYTF.

The V gene is TRBV6-5, the J gene TRBJ1-1; no reliable D call. Germline CDR1 reads MNHEY; CDR2 reads SVGAGI. The CDR3 is 10 amino acids. V dropped 7 bases and J dropped 4 bases, with 4 bases sitting between them. The CDR3: CASKGTEAFF. For the CDR3, the DNA is TGTGCCAGCAAGGGCACTGAAGCTTTCTTT.

The V and J genes are TRBV27 and TRBJ2-7; possible D gene TRBD2, 6 bases. The CDR3 extends over 14 amino acids. Trimming shortened V by 8 bases and J by 6 bases, and 20 bases separated the two germline ends. Germline-derived CDR1 and CDR2 are MNHEY and SMNVEV (reference sequence). This chain's CDR3 is CASHSPTSSGEQYF. CDR3 nucleotides: TGTGCCAGCCACTCCCCGACTAGTTCAGGCGAGCAGTACTTC.

The chain combines TRBV4-2 with TRBJ2-3; maybe TRBD1 (5 bases). The V and J ends lost 1 base and 5 bases respectively, with 7 bases between them. The length of the CDR3 is 13 residues. Germline-derived CDR1 and CDR2 are LGHNA and YNFKEQ. The CDR3 bases are TGTGCCAGCAGCCAAGGGGGCGTAGATACGCAGTATTTT. The encoded protein is CASSQGGVDTQYF.

The chain uses TRBV5-1 and TRBJ2-4; no firm D call. V lost 5 bases and J lost 3, with 12 bases in between. Germline CDR1 and CDR2: SGHRS and YFSETQ. The CDR3 loop spans 14 amino acids. This chain's CDR3 is CASRVSLYKNIQYF. The DNA of the CDR3 is TGCGCCAGCAGGGTATCACTATACAAAAACATTCAGTACTTC.

This clone has more than one count but fewer than ten. The chain combines TRBV4-1 with TRBJ2-1; D possibly corresponds to TRBD1 (5 bases). CDR1 is MGHRA and CDR2 is YSYEKL in the germline V gene. The CDR3 contains 18 residues. V was trimmed by 0 bases and J by 2 bases, leaving 17 bases between them. The CDR3 DNA follows: TGCGCCAGCAGCCAAGATTTAGCAGGGTCATTCACCTACAATGAGCAGTTCTTC. Protein product: CASSQDLAGSFTYNEQFF.

The chain couples TRBV27 to TRBJ2-7, with D perhaps being TRBD1 or TRBD2 (5 bases each). Germline V gene data show CDR1 as MNHEY and CDR2 as SMNVEV (reference sequence). CDR3 length: 16 residues. V lost 1 base and J 3 bases, leaving 16 bases between the germline ends. CDR3 residues: CASSLYEGPPRYEQYF. CDR3 coding DNA: TGTGCCAGCAGTTTATACGAGGGGCCGCCCCGCTACGAGCAGTACTTC.

This clone came up a few times. The rearrangement links TRBV7-6 to TRBJ2-1; a possible D gene is TRBD2 (6 bases). This CDR3 spans 15 amino acids. In germline, CDR1 is SGHVS, CDR2 FNYEAQ. Between the trimmed V and J ends, which lost 3 bases and 5 bases, there was a span of 14 bases. Here the CDR3 reads CASSFGTGNHNEQFF. CDR3 DNA sequence: TGTGCCAGCAGCTTCGGGACTGGTAATCACAATGAGCAGTTCTTC.

The chain uses TRBV4-1 and TRBJ2-5; 9 positions match TRBD2. Unmatched junction bases numbered 9, after V lost 4 bases and J lost 3 bases. The CDR3 has 16 amino acids. Germline V gene data show CDR1 as MGHRA and CDR2 as YSYEKL. The CDR3 sequence is CASSRHTSGHEETQYF. The DNA for the CDR3 is TGCGCCAGCAGCCGTCATACTAGCGGGCACGAAGAGACCCAGTACTTC.

The count of this clone is one. CDR3 DNA: TGTGCCACCAGCAGAGATCTTGAGGGAGCTGAGTATTTT. Translating gives CATSRDLEGAEYF. V and J are TRBV15 and TRBJ2-3, with a weak D call TRBD2 (5 bases). This CDR3 comprises 13 residues. Germline lookup yields CDR1 LNHNV and CDR2 YYDKDF (reference sequence). V was pared by 0 bases and J by 13 bases, with 14 bases between. Combining the CDR3 with reference TRBV15 and TRBJ2-3 gives the whole variable domain DAMVIQNPRYQVTQFGKPVTLSCSQTLNHNVMYWYQQKSSQAPKLLFHYYDKDFNNEADTPDNFQSRRPNTSFCFLDIRSPGLGDTAMYLCATSRDLEGAEYFGPGTRLTVL.

The V and J genes are TRBV24-1 and TRBJ2-1; TRBD1 matches 10 bases. Germline V gene sequence: CDR1 KGHDR, CDR2 SFDVKD. J was trimmed by 3 bases and V by 2 bases; bases with no gene match: 3. CDR3 length: 16 amino acids. The CDR3 region is CATSDSGTGVYNEQFF. CDR3 nucleotides: TGTGCCACCAGTGATTCCGGGACAGGGGTCTACAATGAGCAGTTCTTC.

This chain links TRBV10-3 with TRBJ2-7, with 7 bases aligning to TRBD1. CDR1 is ENHRY, CDR2 SYGVKD, per germline. Trimming at V came to 6 bases and at J to 7 bases, leaving 9 bases not matched to a gene. CDR3 size: 13 residues. The CDR3 coding sequence is TGTGCCATCAGGCTCGACAGGGTGGGAGAGCAGTACTTC. This sequence encodes CAIRLDRVGEQYF.

The chain uses TRBV29-1 and TRBJ1-2, with D perhaps matching TRBD1 (6 bases). V gave up 6 bases and J gave up 4 bases, with 15 bases separating them. The CDR3 length is 13 residues. CDR1 and CDR2 (germline): SQVTM, ANQGSEA. DNA of the CDR3: TGCAGCGTGGCCTTGGACAGACCCTATGGCTACACCTTC. It is translated as CSVALDRPYGYTF.

The chain recombines TRBV5-6 with TRBJ1-1, with D possibly being TRBD1 (5 bases). Germline V lookup: CDR1 SGHDT, CDR2 YYEEEE. V shed 0 bases and J shed 0 bases, with 6 bases lying between them. There are 14 residues in the CDR3. In DNA, the CDR3 is TGTGCCAGCAGCTTGGGACAGATGAACACTGAAGCTTTCTTT. Translating gives CASSLGQMNTEAFF.

This clone was seen only once. This chain connects TRBV21-1 to TRBJ1-5; TRBD1 reflects the table's D call only, with no check against the DNA. TRBV21-1 represents a pseudogene. The CDR3 consists of 15 residues. The CDR3 loop is CASTKVGTGDQPQHF. The CDR3 DNA follows: TGTGCCAGCACCAAAGTGGGGACAGGGGATCAGCCCCAGCATTTT.